One sample yielded the 31 T cell receptor beta chains listed below, sequenced in a study of cytomegalovirus exposure and HLA in healthy donors. The PCR made use of 60 Vbeta and 13 Jbeta primers. Data came from immunoSEQ multiplex PCR; TCRdb stores just in-frame clones and leaves some out. Among fewer than 200,000 clones listed, roughly 13% were seen once. Material for sequencing was PBMCs. These receptors were collected from a man aged 45-65 years in good health and CMV-seropositive.

This clone was seen a handful of times. The J gene is TRBJ1-2, the V gene TRBV7-9; D remains unclear. V was shortened by 1 base and J by 1 base, with 4 bases between the two germline ends. CDR3 length: 13 residues. Germline V gene sequence: CDR1 SEHNR, CDR2 FQNEAQ (reference sequence). CDR3 region: CASSLGLNYGYTF. CDR3 nucleotides: TGTGCCAGCAGCTTAGGGCTTAACTATGGCTACACCTTC.

J is TRBJ1-2 and V is TRBV9; 7 bases fit TRBD1. The germline CDR1 and CDR2 sequences are SGDLS and YYNGEE. There are 15 residues in the CDR3. Losses at the gene ends were 0 bases for V and 2 bases for J; bases not matched to a gene: 4. The CDR3 DNA sequence: TGTGCCAGCAGCGTAGAGATCAGGGGGAACTATGGCTACACCTTC. It yields the protein CASSVEIRGNYGYTF.

The rearrangement joins TRBV5-1 to TRBJ1-1; weak D call: TRBD1 (5 bases). The CDR3 covers 14 residues. V was shortened by 4 bases and J by 2 bases, with 12 bases between the two germline ends. Per germline, CDR1 SGHRS and CDR2 YFSETQ. The DNA for the CDR3 is TGCGCCAGCAGCCCGGACGGACAAAACACTGAAGCTTTCTTT. The encoded protein is CASSPDGQNTEAFF.

The chain recombines TRBV5-1 with TRBJ2-2; D uncertain. Per the germline V gene, CDR1 is SGHRS and CDR2 is YFSETQ. V was cut by 6 bases and J by 0 bases, with 12 bases left in between. The CDR3 is 15 amino acids. The CDR3: CASTLLGTNTGELFF. The CDR3 DNA is TGCGCCAGCACCTTACTGGGCACGAACACCGGGGAGCTGTTTTTT.

The chain carries TRBV7-2 and TRBJ1-5; D gene unclear. Between the trimmed V and J ends, which lost 3 bases and 0 bases, there was a span of 3 bases. There are 13 residues in the CDR3. Germline CDR1 and CDR2: SGHTA and FQGNSA. In DNA form, the CDR3 reads TGTGCCAGCAGCTTTCGTAGCAATCAGCCCCAGCATTTT. Encoded protein: CASSFRSNQPQHF. The entire variable domain, with the rest obtained from reference TRBV7-2 and TRBJ1-5, is as follows: GAGVSQSPSNKVTEKGKDVELRCDPISGHTALYWYRQSLGQGLEFLIYFQGNSAPDKSGLPSDRFSAERTGGSVSTLTIQRTQQEDSAVYLCASSFRSNQPQHFGDGTRLSIL.

As for this clone: The same CDR3 arises from other DNA sequences in this sample as well. The J gene is TRBJ1-1, the V gene TRBV18, with D maybe TRBD1 (5 bases). The CDR3 totals 13 residues. Trimming removed 6 bases from V and 2 bases from J, with 10 bases in between. Germline V gene data show CDR1 as KGHSH and CDR2 as LQKENI. CDR3 protein: CASSPRGNTEAFF. CDR3 DNA sequence: TGTGCCAGCTCGCCTAGGGGAAACACTGAAGCTTTCTTT.

The chain employs TRBV5-1 and TRBJ1-1; 8 positions agree with TRBD1. From germline, CDR1 is SGHRS and CDR2 YFSETQ. The CDR3 covers 13 residues. The ends lost 0 bases at V and 9 bases at J; junction bases unmatched: 4. CDR3: CASSLGTGFQAFF. CDR3 sequence (DNA): TGCGCCAGCAGCTTGGGGACAGGGTTCCAAGCTTTCTTT.

The rearrangement joins TRBV28 to TRBJ1-5; D is unclear. V was trimmed by 7 bases and J by 0 bases, leaving 16 bases between them. Germline CDR1 and CDR2: MDHEN and SYDVKM. The CDR3 runs to 16 residues. The CDR3 coding sequence is TGTGCCAGCACCCAAGGTGGGAGTTATAGCAATCAGCCCCAGCATTTT. Translating it yields CASTQGGSYSNQPQHF.

This chain links TRBV5-4 with TRBJ2-7; 12 bases agree with TRBD1. V lost 3 bases and J lost 6; bases outside the gene matches: 10. CDR1 SGHNT and CDR2 YYREEE come from the germline V gene (reference sequence). This CDR3 has 16 amino acids. Written as DNA, the CDR3 is TGTGCCAGCAGCTCCGGGACAGGGGGCCCGAGCGGCGAGCAGTACGTC. Protein: CASSSGTGGPSGEQYV.

This clone was recorded a few times. The V and J genes are TRBV9 and TRBJ1-1; 8 nucleotides agree with TRBD1. The CDR3 covers 16 residues. Trimming cost V 4 bases and J 4 bases; bases outside gene matches: 12. Looked up from germline, CDR1 is SGDLS and CDR2 is YYNGEE. The CDR3 protein is CASSPNSGGVGTEAFF. CDR3 DNA: TGTGCCAGCAGCCCCAACTCAGGGGGCGTTGGCACTGAAGCTTTCTTT. Filled out from reference TRBV9 and TRBJ1-1, the complete variable domain reads DSGVTQTPKHLITATGQRVTLRCSPRSGDLSVYWYQQSLDQGLQFLIQYYNGEERAKGNILERFSAQQFPDLHSELNLSSLELGDSALYFCASSPNSGGVGTEAFFGQGTRLTVV.

This chain connects TRBV30 to TRBJ2-7, with a weak D call TRBD1 (5 bases). Trimming cost V 3 bases and J 0 bases, with 6 bases left between them. This CDR3 is 12 amino acids long. Germline V gene lookup returns CDR1 GTSNPN and CDR2 SVGIG (reference sequence). For the CDR3, the DNA is TGTGCCTGGAGAGGGGTCTCCTACGAGCAGTACTTC. It encodes CAWRGVSYEQYF.

This chain connects TRBV2 to TRBJ1-5, with no clear D. This CDR3 comprises 13 residues. Germline-derived CDR1 and CDR2 are SNHLY and FYNNEI. The germline V and J ends were trimmed by 11 bases and 3 bases, with 14 bases remaining between them. CDR3 residues: CACSSGDNQPQHF. CDR3 nucleotide sequence: TGTGCCTGTTCCTCCGGGGACAATCAGCCCCAGCATTTT.

This clone was observed a few times. The chain has TRBV4-3 and TRBJ1-1; 10 nucleotides line up with TRBD1. J was trimmed by 0 bases and V by 3 bases; bases with no gene match: 10. CDR3 length equals 18 residues. The germline V gene has CDR1 LGHNA and CDR2 YSLEER. The CDR3 DNA reads as TGCGCCAGCAGCCAGGGGGGGACAGGGGTCTTTGTGAACACTGAAGCTTTCTTT. Translating gives CASSQGGTGVFVNTEAFF.

This clone was seen a few times. The chain couples TRBV5-1 to TRBJ2-5, with 8 positions matching TRBD2. V trimming: 2 bases; J trimming: 3 bases; junction bases outside the gene matches: 3. The CDR3 loop spans 14 amino acids. Germline lookup yields CDR1 SGHRS and CDR2 YFSETQ. The CDR3 DNA is TGCGCCAGCAGCTTCCGGGGGGGAGAAGAGACCCAGTACTTC. Translated: CASSFRGGEETQYF.

This clone was detected only a few times. CDR3 coding DNA: TGTGCCAGCAGCGAGTTCCCTATAACTGGGAGTGAAGCTTTCTTT. This encodes CASSEFPITGSEAFF. V is TRBV6-1 and J is TRBJ1-1; D is uncertain. This CDR3 is 15 amino acids long. Germline CDR1 is MNHNS and CDR2 is SASEGT. Deletions cut 6 bases from V and 7 bases from J, with 21 bases between.

This clone was detected only a few times. The V gene is TRBV7-2, the J gene TRBJ2-4, with TRBD1 matching 12 bases. Per the germline V gene, CDR1 is SGHTA and CDR2 is FQGNSA. This CDR3 spans 17 amino acids. J gave up 1 base and V 5 bases, and 6 bases lay outside the gene matches. The CDR3 DNA follows: TGTGCCAGCAGCCGAGGGACAGGGGGCGTTGCCAAAAACATTCAGTACTTC. Residues: CASSRGTGGVAKNIQYF.

This clone was seen a few times. The chain joins TRBV6-5 to TRBJ1-6, with TRBD1 matching 7 bases. This CDR3 is 13 amino acids long. CDR1 is MNHEY, CDR2 SVGAGI, per germline. Trimming took 6 bases from V and 10 from J; bases not matched to a gene: 6. Here the CDR3 reads CASRRQGWSPLHF. CDR3 nucleotide sequence: TGTGCCAGCAGAAGACAGGGCTGGTCACCCCTCCACTTT.

The chain joins TRBV28 to TRBJ1-1; weak D call: TRBD1 (6 bases). With 1 base removed from V and 3 bases from J, the gap between germline ends came to 12 bases. CDR1 MDHEN and CDR2 SYDVKM come from the germline V gene. The CDR3 loop spans 15 amino acids. Here the CDR3 DNA reads TGTGCCAGCAGTTTATACGGGGGGGCCGACACTGAAGCTTTCTTT. Its translation is CASSLYGGADTEAFF.

The chain carries TRBV7-8 and TRBJ2-1, with D hard to call. Trimming took 2 bases from V and 8 from J, leaving 7 bases between them. Germline assignment: CDR1 SGHVS and CDR2 FQNEAQ. The CDR3 consists of 12 residues. CDR3 region: CASSLQSYEQFF. The CDR3 coding sequence is TGTGCCAGCAGCTTACAAAGCTATGAGCAGTTCTTC.

This clone appeared a few times. J is TRBJ2-1 and V is TRBV5-1; 10 bases align to TRBD1. This CDR3 has 15 residues. Germline CDR1 SGHRS, CDR2 YFSETQ. V dropped 4 bases and J dropped 3; count of bases not matched to a gene: 4. CDR3 DNA: TGCGCCAGCAGCCCCAGGACAGGGGGCTACAATGAGCAGTTCTTC. It encodes CASSPRTGGYNEQFF.

The gene calls are TRBV19 and TRBJ1-5; D possibly corresponds to TRBD1 (6 bases). V was cut by 3 bases and J by 7 bases, with 16 bases left in between. The CDR3 spans 15 residues. Germline CDR1 and CDR2: LNHDA and SQIVND (reference sequence). The CDR3 DNA reads as TGTGCCAGTAGTATCCCGACAGGCTGGAGCCAGCCCCAGCATTTT. Translated: CASSIPTGWSQPQHF.

The rearrangement uses TRBV15 and TRBJ1-5, with 9 bases lining up with TRBD1. The length of the CDR3 is 16 residues. Germline-derived CDR1 and CDR2 are LNHNV and YYDKDF (reference sequence). V trimming: 0 bases; J trimming: 3 bases; junction bases outside the gene matches: 3. CDR3 region: CATSRDWTGANQPQHF. The CDR3 nucleotides read TGTGCCACCAGCAGAGATTGGACAGGGGCCAATCAGCCCCAGCATTTT.

As regards this clone: The same CDR3 is also encoded by other DNA sequences in this sample. The genes are TRBV11-2 and TRBJ2-3; D gene uncertain. The CDR3 runs 13 residues. Trimming pared 3 bases from V and 1 base from J, leaving 5 bases between. Germline V gives CDR1 SGHAT, CDR2 FQNNGV. CDR3 sequence (DNA): TGTGCCAGCAGCTTGCGAGGCACAGATACGCAGTATTTT. Amino acids: CASSLRGTDTQYF.

The chain links TRBV18 to TRBJ2-1; D not resolved. Germline CDR1 is KGHSH and CDR2 is LQKENI. The CDR3 runs 15 residues. V was clipped by 0 bases and J by 4 bases, with 10 bases between them. The CDR3, as DNA: TGTGCCAGCTCACCACCGAGTCTCAATTACAATGAGCAGTTCTTC. Its protein product is CASSPPSLNYNEQFF.

Here the CDR3 reads CSVAGQGIDTQYF. The CDR3 DNA sequence: TGCAGCGTCGCAGGACAGGGGATAGATACGCAGTATTTT. The rearrangement uses TRBV29-1 and TRBJ2-3; 9 bases agree with TRBD1. The CDR3 is 13 residues long. Germline V CDR1 and CDR2: SQVTM, ANQGSEA. After removal of 6 bases from V and 5 bases from J, the junction contained 6 bases not matched to a gene.

The chain has TRBV7-2 and TRBJ2-7, with 7 positions matching TRBD1. The CDR3 is made up of 14 amino acids. Germline loops: CDR1 SGHTA, CDR2 FQGNSA. V lost 3 bases and J lost 3; bases outside the gene matches: 5. The CDR3 DNA sequence: TGTGCCAGCAGCTTCCGGCCAGGGGGCTACGAGCAGTACGTC. Protein product: CASSFRPGGYEQYV.

This clone was found a few times. The V call is TRBV4-1, the J call TRBJ2-7; 10 bases are shared with TRBD1. The CDR3 runs to 14 residues. V trimming: 4 bases; J trimming: 3 bases; junction bases outside the gene matches: 3. CDR1 is MGHRA and CDR2 is YSYEKL in the germline V gene. This CDR3 is CASSPGQGNYEQYV. CDR3 nucleotide sequence: TGCGCCAGCAGCCCGGGACAGGGGAACTACGAGCAGTACGTC.

This clone was observed a few times. This chain uses TRBV5-1 with TRBJ2-7; weak D call: TRBD1 (6 bases). CDR1 SGHRS and CDR2 YFSETQ come from the germline V gene. The CDR3 totals 14 residues. Trimming cost V 4 bases and J 4 bases, with 15 bases left between them. Here the CDR3 DNA reads TGCGCCAGCAGCCGGGAACAGGGTTCTTACGAGCAGTACTTC. It codes for CASSREQGSYEQYF. Combining the CDR3 with reference TRBV5-1 and TRBJ2-7 gives the whole variable domain KAGVTQTPRYLIKTRGQQVTLSCSPISGHRSVSWYQQTPGQGLQFLFEYFSETQRNKGNFPGRFSGRQFSNSRSEMNVSTLELGDSALYLCASSREQGSYEQYFGPGTRLTVT.

This clone turned up a few times. The chain uses TRBV9 and TRBJ2-1, with TRBD2 matching over 12 bases. Germline CDR1 SGDLS, CDR2 YYNGEE. Trimming cost V 3 bases and J 8 bases; bases outside gene matches: 9. The length of the CDR3 is 16 residues. CDR3 loop: CASSAPLAGGRDEQFF. Written as DNA, the CDR3 is TGTGCCAGCAGCGCCCCCCTAGCGGGGGGGCGAGATGAGCAGTTCTTC.

V usage is TRBV18 and J usage is TRBJ1-1; no definite D call. Germline CDR1 and CDR2: KGHSH and LQKENI. V lost 3 bases and J 6 bases, leaving 5 bases between the germline ends. The CDR3 contains 11 residues. The CDR3 coding sequence is TGTGCCAGCTCACCCTCCTCTGAAGCTTTCTTT. Translated: CASSPSSEAFF.

The chain links TRBV10-3 to TRBJ2-7; weak D call: TRBD2 (5 bases). Trimming took off 6 bases at V and 6 bases at J, with 15 bases between the two ends. This CDR3 region has 13 residues. Germline V gene lookup returns CDR1 ENHRY and CDR2 SYGVKD. The CDR3 reads CAISMSSGTEQYV. In nucleotides, the CDR3 is TGTGCCATCAGCATGTCGTCGGGAACCGAGCAGTACGTC.